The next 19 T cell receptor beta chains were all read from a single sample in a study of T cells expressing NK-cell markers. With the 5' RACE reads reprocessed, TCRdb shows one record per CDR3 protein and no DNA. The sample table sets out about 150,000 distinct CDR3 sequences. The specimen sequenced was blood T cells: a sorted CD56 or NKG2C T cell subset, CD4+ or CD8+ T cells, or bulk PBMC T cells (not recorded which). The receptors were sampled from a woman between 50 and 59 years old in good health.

Here the CDR3 reads CASSGPPGLADYTDTQYF. V and J are TRBV10-1 and TRBJ2-3; TCRdb lists TRBD2, though no DNA is available to test this call. The germline V gene encodes CDR1 WNHNN and CDR2 SYGVQD (reference sequence). The length of the CDR3 is 18 residues.

The CDR3 spells CASSAAGSGTGQHEQYF. The genes are TRBV27 and TRBJ2-7; TCRdb picks TRBD1, but there is no DNA to check that call. The CDR3 covers 17 residues. Germline-derived CDR1 and CDR2 are MNHEY and SMNVEV (reference sequence).

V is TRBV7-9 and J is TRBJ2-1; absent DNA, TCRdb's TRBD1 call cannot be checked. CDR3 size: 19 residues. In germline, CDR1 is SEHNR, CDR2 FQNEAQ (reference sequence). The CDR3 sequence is CASSLRTPSRAGPNNEQFF.

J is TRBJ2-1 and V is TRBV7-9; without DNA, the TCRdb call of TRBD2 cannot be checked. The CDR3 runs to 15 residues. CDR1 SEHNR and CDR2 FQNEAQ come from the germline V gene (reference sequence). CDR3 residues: CASSFAGTSDNEQFF.

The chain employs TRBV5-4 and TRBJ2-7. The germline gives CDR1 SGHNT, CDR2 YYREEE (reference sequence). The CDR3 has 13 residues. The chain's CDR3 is CASSQFENYEQFF.

This CDR3 reads CASSQGLAGPRDTQYF. The V call is TRBV4-1, the J call TRBJ2-3; TCRdb names TRBD2, which stays unverified in the absence of DNA. The CDR3 totals 16 residues. CDR1 is MGHRA, CDR2 YSYEKL, per germline.

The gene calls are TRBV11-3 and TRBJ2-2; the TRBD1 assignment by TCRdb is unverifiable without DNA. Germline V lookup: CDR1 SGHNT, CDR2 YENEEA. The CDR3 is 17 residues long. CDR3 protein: CASSTDRDRAGTGELFF.

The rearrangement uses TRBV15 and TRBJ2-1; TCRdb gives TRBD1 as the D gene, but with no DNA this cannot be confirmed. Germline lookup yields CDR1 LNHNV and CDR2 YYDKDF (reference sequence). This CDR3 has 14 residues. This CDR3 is CATSTLPGGYEQFF.

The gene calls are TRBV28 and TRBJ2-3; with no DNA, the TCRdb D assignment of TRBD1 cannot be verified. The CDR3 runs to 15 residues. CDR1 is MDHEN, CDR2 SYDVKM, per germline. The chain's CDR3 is CASNNAGADTDTQYF.

The CDR3 region is CASSQGGQGVETQYF. The chain has TRBV4-1 and TRBJ2-5; absent DNA, TCRdb's TRBD1 call cannot be checked. The CDR3 runs to 15 residues. Per the germline V gene, CDR1 is MGHRA and CDR2 is YSYEKL.

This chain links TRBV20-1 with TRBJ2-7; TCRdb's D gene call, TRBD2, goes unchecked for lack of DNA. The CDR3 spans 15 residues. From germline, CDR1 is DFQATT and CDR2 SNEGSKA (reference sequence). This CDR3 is CSARDLEREGYEQYF.

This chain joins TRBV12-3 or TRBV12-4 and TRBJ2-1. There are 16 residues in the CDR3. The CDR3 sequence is CASSLPNRNDRNEQFF.

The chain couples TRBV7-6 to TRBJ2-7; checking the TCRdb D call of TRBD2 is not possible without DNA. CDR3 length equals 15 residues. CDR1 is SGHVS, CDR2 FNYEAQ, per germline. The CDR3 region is CASSPREGPMNEQYF.

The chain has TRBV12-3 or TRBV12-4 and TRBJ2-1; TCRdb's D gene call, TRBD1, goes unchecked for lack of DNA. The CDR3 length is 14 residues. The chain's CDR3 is CASSSPGRKRAQFF.

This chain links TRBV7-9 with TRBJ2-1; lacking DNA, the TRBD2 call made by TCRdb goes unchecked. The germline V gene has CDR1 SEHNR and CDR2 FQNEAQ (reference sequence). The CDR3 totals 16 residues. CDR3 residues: CASSLGREIPYNEQFF. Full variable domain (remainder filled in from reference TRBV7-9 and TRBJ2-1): DTGVSQNPRHKITKRGQNVTFRCDPISEHNRLYWYRQTLGQGPEFLTYFQNEAQLEKSRLLSDRFSAERPKGSFSTLEIQRTEQGDSAMYLCASSLGREIPYNEQFFGPGTRLTVL.

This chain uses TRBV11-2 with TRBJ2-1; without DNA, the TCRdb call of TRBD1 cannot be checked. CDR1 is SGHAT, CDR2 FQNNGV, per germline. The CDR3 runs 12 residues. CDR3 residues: CASSYQGIEQFF. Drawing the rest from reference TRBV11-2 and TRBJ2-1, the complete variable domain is EAGVAQSPRYKIIEKRQSVAFWCNPISGHATLYWYQQILGQGPKLLIQFQNNGVVDDSQLPKDRFSAERLKGVDSTLKIQPAKLEDSAVYLCASSYQGIEQFFGPGTRLTVL.

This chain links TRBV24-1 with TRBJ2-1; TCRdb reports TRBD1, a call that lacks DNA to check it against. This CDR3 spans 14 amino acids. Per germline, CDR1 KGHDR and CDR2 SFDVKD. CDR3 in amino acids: CATSDLSGDNEQFF.

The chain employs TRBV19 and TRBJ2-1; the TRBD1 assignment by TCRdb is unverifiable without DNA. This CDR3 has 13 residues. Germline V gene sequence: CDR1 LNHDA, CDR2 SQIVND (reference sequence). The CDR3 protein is CATVDNSYNEQFF.

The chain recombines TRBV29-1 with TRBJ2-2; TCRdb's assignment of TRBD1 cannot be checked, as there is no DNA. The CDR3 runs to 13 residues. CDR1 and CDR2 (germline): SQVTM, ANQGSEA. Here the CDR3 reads CSVAGTNTGELFF.